The rows below give T cell receptor beta chains drawn from one sample of a study of identical twins. MiXCR was run by TCRdb on the 5' RACE reads, yielding one entry per CDR3 protein. The repertoire holds a few hundred thousand distinct CDR3 sequences, with roughly a tenth as singletons. The source material was memory T cells sorted from blood. These receptors came from a man aged 45-65 years in good health. The CDR3 runs from the conserved cysteine through the conserved F or W. Fields, in order: D gene, V gene, clone size, J gene, CDR3 DNA, CDR3 protein. The D gene is left open where the match is weak. Where a row states a size, it is once, few, many or the class of an expanded clone; other rows omit it.

TRBD1,TRBV5-1,-,TRBJ2-3,TGCGCCAGCAACCATGGACAGGGTTCGACAGATACGCAGTATTTT,CASNHGQGSTDTQYF
TRBD1,TRBV24-1,many,TRBJ2-7,TGTGCCACCAGTGATAACAGGGGGTACGCCTACGAGCAGTACTTC,CATSDNRGYAYEQYF
-,TRBV28,many,TRBJ2-7,TGTGCCAGCAGTTTTGGAGCCTACGAGCAGTACTTC,CASSFGAYEQYF
-,TRBV4-1,few,TRBJ2-7,TGCGCCAGCAGCCAATTCCCCCAGAGCTCCTACGAGCAGTACTTC,CASSQFPQSSYEQYF
-,TRBV7-2,few,TRBJ1-4,TGTGCCAGCAGCTCCGGGACGGCTCTTAATGAAAAACTGTTTTTT,CASSSGTALNEKLFF
-,TRBV6-1,-,TRBJ1-6,TGTACCAGCCGGGGCGGACAACGCTCACCCCTCCACTTT,CTSRGGQRSPLHF
-,TRBV4-3,few,TRBJ2-2,TGCGCCAGCAGCCGAGATAGCGGGGAGCTGTTTTTT,CASSRDSGELFF
TRBD1,TRBV18,many,TRBJ1-1,TGTGCCAGCTCACCAACAGGGGTCGGTGGGAACACTGAAGCTTTCTTT,CASSPTGVGGNTEAFF
-,TRBV7-2,many,TRBJ1-1,TGTGCCAGCAGCTTAGTTGGGCGACAGAACACTGAAGCTTTCTTT,CASSLVGRQNTEAFF
TRBD1,TRBV2,many,TRBJ1-1,TGTGCCAGCAGTAACAGGGGCACTGAAGCTTTCTTT,CASSNRGTEAFF
TRBD2,TRBV10-3,few,TRBJ2-3,TGTGCCATCAGTGCCAGCGGGGGATCTGGTACAGATACGCAGTATTTT,CAISASGGSGTDTQYF
TRBD2,TRBV20-1,-,TRBJ2-1,TGCAGTGCTAGCCTCCGACTAGCGGGTTCCTACAATGAGCAGTTCTTC,CSASLRLAGSYNEQFF
-,TRBV5-1,-,TRBJ2-5,TGCGCCAGCACCCTTGGAGGGACAGAAGAGACCCAGTACTTC,CASTLGGTEETQYF
-,TRBV12-3/TRBV12-4,many,TRBJ2-3,TGTGCCAGCAGTCCCCGTGAGGCCTCTGCGCAGTATTTT,CASSPREASAQYF
TRBD1,TRBV6-5,many,TRBJ1-2,TGTGCCAGCAGTTACTCGTCCTTGGACAGGTGGAGCTACACCTTC,CASSYSSLDRWSYTF
-,TRBV6-2/TRBV6-3,few,TRBJ2-2,TGTGCCAGCAATCCGTCCCATACAATCGCGAACACCGGGGAGCTGTTTTTT,CASNPSHTIANTGELFF
TRBD1,TRBV5-1,many,TRBJ1-1,TGCGCCAGCAGCTCGGGGACAGGAGGTGAAGCTTTCTTT,CASSSGTGGEAFF
-,TRBV30,-,TRBJ1-3,TGTGCCTGGAGTCCCAAAGGAAACACCATATATTTT,CAWSPKGNTIYF
-,TRBV20-1,-,TRBJ1-5,TGCAGTGCTAGAGCGGACAGCCTCGGCAATCAGCCCCAGCATTTT,CSARADSLGNQPQHF
-,TRBV20-1,many,TRBJ2-5,TGCAGTGCTATGCGGTTTCAAGAGACCCAGTACTTC,CSAMRFQETQYF
TRBD2,TRBV12-3/TRBV12-4,few,TRBJ2-1,TGTGCCAGCAGCTCCGGGACTAGCGGGAGAAATGAGCAGTTCTTC,CASSSGTSGRNEQFF
-,TRBV12-3/TRBV12-4,few,TRBJ1-6,TGTGCCAGCAGTAGCGGCGCCTATTCACCCCTCCACTTT,CASSSGAYSPLHF
TRBD2,TRBV28,many,TRBJ2-3,TGTGCCAGCAGTTTGCTGGCGGGGGGGACAGATACGCAGTATTTT,CASSLLAGGTDTQYF
-,TRBV5-6,-,TRBJ2-7,TGTGCCAGCAGCTTGGTGGGGACAACCTCCTACGAGCAGTACTTC,CASSLVGTTSYEQYF
TRBD1,TRBV7-2,few,TRBJ2-7,TGTGCCAGCAGCTTAATTGGACAGGGGACCGAGCAGTACTTC,CASSLIGQGTEQYF
TRBD2,TRBV20-1,few,TRBJ2-3,TGCAGTGCGATCCGGGCTAGCGGGAACGGGGCAGATACGCAGTATTTT,CSAIRASGNGADTQYF
-,TRBV20-1,many,TRBJ2-1,TGCAGTGCTGGGGGTGGAGTTGGTGAGCAGTTCTTC,CSAGGGVGEQFF
TRBD1,TRBV6-1,few,TRBJ1-2,TGTGCCACCATAAGTCCCGGGACAGTTAACTATGGCTACACCTTC,CATISPGTVNYGYTF